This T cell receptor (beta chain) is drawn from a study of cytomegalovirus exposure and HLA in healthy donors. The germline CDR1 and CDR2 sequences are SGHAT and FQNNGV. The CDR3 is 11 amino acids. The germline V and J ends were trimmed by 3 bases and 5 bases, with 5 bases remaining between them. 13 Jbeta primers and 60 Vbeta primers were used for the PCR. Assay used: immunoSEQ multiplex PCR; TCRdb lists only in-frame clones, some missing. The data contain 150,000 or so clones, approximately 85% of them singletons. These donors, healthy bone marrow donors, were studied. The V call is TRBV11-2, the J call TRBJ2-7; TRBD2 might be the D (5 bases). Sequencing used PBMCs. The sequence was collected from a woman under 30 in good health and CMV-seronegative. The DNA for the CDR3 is TGTGCCAGCAGCTTCGGGAACGAGCAGTACTTC. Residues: CASSFGNEQYF.